This T cell receptor (beta chain) came from a study of cytomegalovirus exposure and HLA in healthy donors. Findings and caveats of the study: Rare TCR sequences dominated, though some public TCRs recurred in many donors. Reportedly, TCR beta sequences accurately predicted HLA-A and HLA-B alleles in most subjects.

Vbeta (60) and Jbeta (13) primers were used in the PCR. TCRdb's copy holds only in-frame clones and misses some; the assay was immunoSEQ multiplex PCR. This sample yields fewer than 130,000 clones, of which 65% to 80% are seen a single time; approximately 3% belongs to the top ten. Turning to this clone: Its matching antigen is unknown.

The receptor's source is a woman in her thirties or forties in good health and CMV-seronegative. The sequenced material came from PBMCs.

The CDR3 region is CASSLRGQRSYEQYF. CDR3 in DNA: TGCGCCAGCAGCTTGAGGGGACAGCGGTCCTACGAGCAGTACTTC. The genes are TRBV5-1 and TRBJ2-7; 7 bases map to TRBD1. The CDR3 has 15 residues. Germline values: CDR1 SGHRS, CDR2 YFSETQ. The V and J ends lost 1 base and 1 base, in that order; junction bases with no gene match: 5. The variable domain in full, completed from reference TRBV5-1 and TRBJ2-7, reads KAGVTQTPRYLIKTRGQQVTLSCSPISGHRSVSWYQQTPGQGLQFLFEYFSETQRNKGNFPGRFSGRQFSNSRSEMNVSTLELGDSALYLCASSLRGQRSYEQYFGPGTRLTVT.